These 15 T cell receptor beta chains came from one sample sequenced in a study of T cells in Graves' hyperthyroidism and ophthalmopathy. Researchers amplified the TCR beta CDR3 regions from RNA transcripts. Carried out on the TCR CDR3, a first-round RT-PCR used the HTBI primer set. MiXCR was run by TCRdb on the multiplex PCR reads, yielding one entry per CDR3 protein. The repertoire holds approximately 590,000 distinct CDR3 sequences, with roughly 14% as singletons. Sequenced material: blood. The receptors originated from a woman in her twenties or thirties with Graves' hyperthyroidism.

This clonotype was seen many times. This chain joins TRBV7-9 and TRBJ2-7, with D possibly TRBD1 on 5 matching bases. Germline loops: CDR1 SEHNR, CDR2 FQNEAQ (reference sequence). CDR3 size: 14 residues. V was shortened by 1 base and J by 2 bases, with 9 bases between the two germline ends. The DNA of the CDR3 is TGTGCCAGCAGCTTAGAACAGGACCCCTACGAGCAGTACTTC. It is translated as CASSLEQDPYEQYF.

V gene TRBV27 combines with J gene TRBJ2-2; TRBD2 aligns across 12 bases. CDR1 is MNHEY, CDR2 SMNVEV, per germline (reference sequence). J gave up 5 bases and V 4 bases, and 2 bases lay outside the gene matches. This CDR3 is 15 amino acids long. The CDR3 loop reads CASSSSGRGTGELFF. CDR3 bases: TGTGCCAGCAGTTCTAGCGGGAGGGGAACCGGGGAGCTGTTTTTT.

This clonotype was seen many times. This sequence joins TRBV29-1 and TRBJ2-5, with D perhaps matching TRBD2 (6 bases). The germline V gene encodes CDR1 SQVTM and CDR2 ANQGSEA. Trimming stripped 0 bases from V and 1 base from J, with 15 bases between. The CDR3 runs 16 residues. CDR3 in amino acids: CSVEDYGAGSQETQYF. The CDR3 DNA sequence: TGCAGCGTTGAAGATTACGGCGCGGGAAGCCAAGAGACCCAGTACTTC.

The chain has TRBV20-1 and TRBJ2-1; 9 nucleotides line up with TRBD2. Germline CDR1 reads DFQATT; CDR2 reads SNEGSKA (reference sequence). The CDR3 covers 17 residues. V shed 3 bases, J shed 6 bases, and the junction held 15 bases outside the gene matches. The CDR3 loop is CSARRGLAGVLVNEQFF. Written as DNA, the CDR3 is TGCAGTGCTAGGAGGGGTTTAGCGGGAGTTTTGGTCAATGAGCAGTTCTTC.

The V call is TRBV5-1, the J call TRBJ1-6, with 10 positions matching TRBD1. This CDR3 is built from 17 residues. CDR1 is SGHRS and CDR2 is YFSETQ in the germline V gene. V was pared by 4 bases and J by 7 bases, with 11 bases of the junction left unmatched. The CDR3 here is CASSPGTGAIGNSPLHF. CDR3 in DNA: TGCGCCAGCAGCCCGGGGACAGGGGCAATAGGAAATTCACCCCTCCACTTT.

Ten or more counts support this clonotype. The chain couples TRBV5-1 to TRBJ2-2; the match to TRBD1 covers 10 bases. After removal of 3 bases from V and 3 bases from J, the junction contained 2 bases not matched to a gene. The CDR3 length is 15 residues. Germline V gene lookup returns CDR1 SGHRS and CDR2 YFSETQ. The DNA of the CDR3 is TGCGCCAGCAGCTCAGGACAGGGGGACACCGGGGAGCTGTTTTTT. Its protein product is CASSSGQGDTGELFF.

The gene calls are TRBV29-1 and TRBJ2-2; 12 bases map to TRBD2. Trimming removed 7 bases from V and 7 bases from J; junction bases left unmatched: 7. The CDR3 sequence is 14 residues long. Germline CDR1 is SQVTM and CDR2 is ANQGSEA. The DNA of the CDR3 is TGCAGCGCTCTTCTAGCGGGAGGGGACGGGGAGCTGTTTTTT. It translates to CSALLAGGDGELFF.

This clonotype has a count of ten or more. V is TRBV7-2 and J is TRBJ2-1, with TRBD2 matching 7 bases. Looked up from germline, CDR1 is SGHTA and CDR2 is FQGNSA. CDR3 length equals 12 residues. The V gene end was trimmed by 1 base and the J gene end by 15 bases; junction bases not matched to a gene: 6. CDR3 amino acids: CASSLVASGLFF. CDR3 nucleotide sequence: TGTGCCAGCAGCTTAGTGGCTAGCGGTCTGTTCTTC.

This clonotype was counted many times. DNA for the CDR3: TGTGCCAGCAGCCAAGACCTCGGGGCTAGCGGGAATGAGCAGTTCTTC. Protein sequence: CASSQDLGASGNEQFF. This sequence joins TRBV3-1 and TRBJ2-1; 8 nucleotides agree with TRBD2. The CDR3 loop spans 16 amino acids. The germline CDR1 and CDR2 sequences are LGHDT and YNNKEL (reference sequence). Germline trimming cut 0 bases from V and 7 bases from J; bases unmatched to any gene: 8.

This clonotype was recorded many times. This chain connects TRBV12-3 or TRBV12-4 to TRBJ1-5; 7 bases align to TRBD1. The J segment lost 6 bases and the V segment lost 5 bases, leaving 13 bases of the junction unmatched. The CDR3 runs to 16 residues. The CDR3 here is CASSPTDRVLGQPQHF. CDR3 nucleotides: TGTGCCAGCAGTCCCACTGACAGGGTATTGGGTCAGCCCCAGCATTTT.

This chain links TRBV7-9 with TRBJ2-2; TRBD2 agrees at 10 bases. The CDR3 length is 18 residues. V trimming: 4 bases; J trimming: 3 bases; junction bases outside the gene matches: 11. The germline V gene has CDR1 SEHNR and CDR2 FQNEAQ (reference sequence). The DNA of the CDR3 is TGTGCCAGCAGCTCACCCCAGGGGACTAGCGACTACACCGGGGAGCTGTTTTTT. Translating gives CASSSPQGTSDYTGELFF.

The table lists this clonotype with many counts. CDR3 sequence reads: CASSQDTENEQFF. The DNA for the CDR3 is TGTGCCAGCAGCCAAGATACTGAGAATGAGCAGTTCTTC. This sequence joins TRBV3-1 and TRBJ2-1; D not certain. V dropped 0 bases and J dropped 7 bases, with 7 bases sitting between them. This CDR3 has 13 amino acids. Germline loops: CDR1 LGHDT, CDR2 YNNKEL (reference sequence).

This clonotype was counted ten times or more. This sequence joins TRBV27 and TRBJ1-6; D not resolved. Germline values: CDR1 MNHEY, CDR2 SMNVEV (reference sequence). V was trimmed by 0 bases and J by 10 bases, leaving 19 bases between them. The CDR3 is 17 residues long. The CDR3 nucleotides are TGTGCCAGCAGTTTATCGCGAAGGGCCCGACTCTACTCACCCCTCCACTTT. Its translation is CASSLSRRARLYSPLHF.

This clonotype was recorded many times. CDR3 amino acids: CASRLQTGDEQFF. CDR3 bases: TGTGCCAGCAGATTACAGACAGGGGATGAGCAGTTCTTC. V is TRBV12-3 or TRBV12-4 and J is TRBJ2-1, with 8 bases lining up with TRBD1. V gave up 6 bases and J gave up 8 bases; unmatched junction bases: 6. The CDR3 sequence is 13 residues long.

This clonotype appeared many times. The chain is built from TRBV20-1 and TRBJ2-5, with 7 bases identical to TRBD1. V lost 0 bases and J lost 5; bases outside the gene matches: 6. The CDR3 length is 14 residues. Germline values: CDR1 DFQATT, CDR2 SNEGSKA (reference sequence). In DNA, the CDR3 is TGCAGTGCTAGAGAGACACAGGGGTGGGAGACCCAGTACTTC. Translation: CSARETQGWETQYF.